Shown below are 24 T cell receptor beta chains from a single sample sequenced in a study of blood T cell repertoires in COVID-19 (dated by TCRdb to the early 2020s). Receptor amplification or capture employed the immunoSEQ multiplex PCR assay. In its TCRdb copy, this immuneACCESS table keeps in-frame sequences only and misses some clones. Where compared with another copy, unresolved V genes explain less than half of these, and the others have no known cause. Within this sample are over 200,000 clones, with 84% of them counted one time only. Around 2% of the sample is taken by the ten largest. The source material was PBMCs or T cells enriched from blood (not recorded which). The receptor set was obtained from a man aged 55 to 69 who had recovered from COVID-19.

The V and J genes are TRBV14 and TRBJ1-6, with D possibly TRBD1 on 6 matching bases. Trimming removed 0 bases from V and 7 bases from J, with 13 bases in between. From germline, CDR1 is SGHDN and CDR2 FVKESK. The CDR3 runs to 16 residues. CDR3 sequence: CASSQETGLRNSPLHF. In DNA, the CDR3 is TGTGCCAGCAGCCAAGAGACAGGCCTTAGGAATTCACCCCTCCACTTT.

This chain joins TRBV7-2 and TRBJ1-2; TRBD1 might be the D (5 bases). The CDR3 extends over 17 amino acids. In germline, CDR1 is SGHTA, CDR2 FQGNSA. V was clipped by 1 base and J by 0 bases, with 15 bases between them. CDR3 DNA: TGTGCCAGCAGCTTAGTATCAGGGTCCCTCTCTAACTATGGCTACACCTTC. It encodes CASSLVSGSLSNYGYTF.

The chain uses TRBV5-5 and TRBJ2-7; D is ambiguous. Per the germline V gene, CDR1 is SGHKS and CDR2 is YYEKEE (reference sequence). V was shortened by 2 bases and J by 2 bases, with 8 bases between the two germline ends. The CDR3 length is 13 residues. CDR3 loop: CASSFLAAYEQYF. The CDR3 DNA reads TGTGCCAGCAGCTTTCTCGCGGCCTACGAGCAGTACTTC.

This clone was counted between two and nine times. The chain carries TRBV7-9 and TRBJ2-2; 7 bases line up with TRBD2. The CDR3 covers 15 residues. Germline lookup yields CDR1 SEHNR and CDR2 FQNEAQ (reference sequence). V shed 5 bases, J shed 9 bases, and the junction held 12 bases outside the gene matches. The DNA of the CDR3 is TGTGCCAGCAGCACCGGGACTACCCCGGGCCGGGAGCTGTTTTTT. It codes for CASSTGTTPGRELFF. The complete variable domain, with remaining parts taken from reference TRBV7-9 and TRBJ2-2, reads DTGVSQNPRHKITKRGQNVTFRCDPISEHNRLYWYRQTLGQGPEFLTYFQNEAQLEKSRLLSDRFSAERPKGSFSTLEIQRTEQGDSAMYLCASSTGTTPGRELFFGEGSRLTVL.

This chain links TRBV29-1 with TRBJ2-1, with 9 positions matching TRBD2. In germline, CDR1 is SQVTM, CDR2 ANQGSEA. This CDR3 has 16 residues. Trimming at V came to 0 bases and at J to 4 bases, leaving 7 bases not matched to a gene. DNA for the CDR3: TGCAGCGTTGAAGATGAAGCGGGGGGAAAATACAATGAGCAGTTCTTC. It specifies CSVEDEAGGKYNEQFF.

This CDR3 is CASSYSKGSGANVLTF. The CDR3 region has the DNA TGTGCCAGCAGTTACTCGAAGGGGTCTGGGGCCAACGTCCTGACTTTC. J is TRBJ2-6 and V is TRBV6-5; maybe TRBD1 (5 bases). Germline CDR1 reads MNHEY; CDR2 reads SVGAGI. V dropped 0 bases and J dropped 1 base, with 7 bases sitting between them. The CDR3 runs to 16 residues.

The chain links TRBV5-6 to TRBJ1-5; D possibly corresponds to TRBD1 (5 bases). Germline CDR1 SGHDT, CDR2 YYEEEE. The CDR3 is 15 amino acids. Trimming cost V 3 bases and J 3 bases, with 13 bases left between them. In nucleotides, the CDR3 is TGTGCCAGCAGCTCCTTAAAGACAGTCAATCAGCCCCAGCATTTT. Amino acid sequence: CASSSLKTVNQPQHF.

V is TRBV11-2 and J is TRBJ2-3, with D tentatively TRBD2 (6 bases). The CDR3 extends over 14 amino acids. The germline gives CDR1 SGHAT, CDR2 FQNNGV. Trimming removed 0 bases from V and 9 bases from J, with 13 bases in between. The CDR3 DNA is TGTGCCAGCAGCTTAGAGGCGGGGCCCCCAACGCAGTATTTT. This codes for CASSLEAGPPTQYF.

J is TRBJ2-7 and V is TRBV6-5; D possibly corresponds to TRBD1 (5 bases). CDR3 length: 12 residues. Germline CDR1 is MNHEY and CDR2 is SVGAGI. The ends were cut back, 2 bases at V and 5 bases at J, with 7 bases in the middle. In DNA, the CDR3 is TGTGCCAGCAGTTACATAGGGGACGAGCAGTACTTC. Its translation is CASSYIGDEQYF.

This sequence joins TRBV11-3 and TRBJ1-2; D unresolved. The germline V gene has CDR1 SGHNT and CDR2 YENEEA. The CDR3 contains 14 residues. V dropped 5 bases and J dropped 0 bases, with 10 bases sitting between them. DNA for the CDR3: TGTGCCAGCAGCCCGAGGGCAGCTAACTATGGCTACACCTTC. Its protein product is CASSPRAANYGYTF.

The genes are TRBV3-1 (or the pseudogene TRBV3-2) and TRBJ2-4; TRBD2 aligns across 7 bases. V trimming: 3 bases; J trimming: 5 bases; junction bases outside the gene matches: 7. CDR3 length: 15 amino acids. Germline CDR1 reads LGHDT; CDR2 reads YNNKEL (reference sequence). Here the CDR3 DNA reads TGTGCCAGCAGCCATAGCAGCGGGGTCGAAAACATTCAGTACTTC. As protein: CASSHSSGVENIQYF.

This clone occurred once. The junction differs from germline at one of its ends, possibly a read error. The genes are TRBV30 and TRBJ2-1, with 11 nucleotides matching TRBD2. The germline CDR1 and CDR2 sequences are GTSNPN and SVGIG (reference sequence). CDR3 size: 12 residues. CDR3 protein: CAWSGSGGVKVF. For the CDR3, the DNA is TGTGCCTGGAGCGGTAGCGGGGGGGTAAAGGTCTTC.

This clone was counted only a few times. DNA of the CDR3: TGTGCCAGTAGTATACAGGGGAAGTTCTACGAGCAGTACTTC. This codes for CASSIQGKFYEQYF. The gene calls are TRBV19 and TRBJ2-7; tentatively, D is TRBD1 (6 bases). Germline CDR1 LNHDA, CDR2 SQIVND (reference sequence). The CDR3 loop spans 14 amino acids. The V end lost 2 bases, the J end lost 3 bases, and 11 bases lay between the germline ends.

The genes are TRBV7-2 and TRBJ2-3; 10 bases are a match to TRBD2. The CDR3 spans 17 residues. V was clipped by 1 base and J by 1 base; unmatched bases: 5. CDR1 is SGHTA and CDR2 is FQGNSA in the germline V gene. The CDR3: CASSLGASGGGTDTQYF. The CDR3 region has the DNA TGTGCCAGCAGCTTAGGGGCTAGCGGGGGAGGCACAGATACGCAGTATTTT.

The V call is TRBV19, the J call TRBJ2-2, with 11 bases that match TRBD1. The length of the CDR3 is 16 residues. Germline values: CDR1 LNHDA, CDR2 SQIVND (reference sequence). Trimming cost V 4 bases and J 5 bases; bases outside gene matches: 6. CDR3 loop: CASSTRTGGFTGELFF. CDR3 bases: TGTGCCAGTAGTACAAGGACAGGGGGCTTTACCGGGGAGCTGTTTTTT.

On this clone itself: Distinct nucleotide sequences in the sample also encode this CDR3. The J gene is TRBJ1-6, the V gene TRBV7-8, with D perhaps TRBD1 (5 bases). Germline V lookup: CDR1 SGHVS, CDR2 FQNEAQ. V gave up 6 bases and J gave up 3 bases, with 15 bases separating them. The CDR3 runs 16 residues. In DNA, the CDR3 is TGTGCCAGCAGTTTAAGGGCGGGGGGCTATAATTCACCCCTCCACTTT. Its translation is CASSLRAGGYNSPLHF.

The V and J genes are TRBV18 and TRBJ1-2, with TRBD1 matching over 7 bases. This CDR3 comprises 12 residues. CDR1 is KGHSH and CDR2 is LQKENI in the germline V gene. V trimming: 4 bases; J trimming: 5 bases; junction bases outside the gene matches: 1. The CDR3 protein is CASSRQGYGYTF. In DNA form, the CDR3 reads TGTGCCAGCTCACGACAGGGATATGGCTACACCTTC.

The chain has TRBV6-2 or TRBV6-3 and TRBJ1-5; D perhaps matches TRBD1 (5 bases). Germline V gene lookup returns CDR1 MNHEY and CDR2 SVGEGT. V shed 0 bases and J shed 7 bases, with 13 bases lying between them. This CDR3 has 15 residues. The CDR3 sequence: CASSYSMQGGQPQHF. The CDR3 DNA reads as TGTGCCAGCAGTTACTCGATGCAGGGAGGGCAGCCCCAGCATTTT.

The chain combines TRBV6-6 with TRBJ1-4; 7 nucleotides agree with TRBD1. The CDR3 is 14 residues long. With V trimmed by 2 bases and J by 10 bases, 7 bases remained unmatched. The germline gives CDR1 MNHNY, CDR2 SVGAGI (reference sequence). CDR3 DNA sequence: TGTGCCAGCAGTTACGGACAGGCAGTAGGAAAACTGTTTTTT. It translates to CASSYGQAVGKLFF.

The rearrangement links TRBV14 to TRBJ2-2; D may be TRBD1 (5 bases). Germline V CDR1 and CDR2: SGHDN, FVKESK. The V and J ends lost 3 bases and 4 bases respectively, with 12 bases between them. The CDR3 is 15 residues long. CDR3 DNA sequence: TGTGCCAGCAGCCAGGGGCGACACTCCACCGGGGAGCTGTTTTTT. Translated: CASSQGRHSTGELFF.

This clone has just one count. The gene calls are TRBV6-5 and TRBJ1-6; possible D gene TRBD1, 5 bases. Germline-derived CDR1 and CDR2 are MNHEY and SVGAGI. V shed 6 bases and J shed 9 bases, with 18 bases lying between them. The CDR3 totals 15 residues. This CDR3 reads CASRTQYGASSPLHF. The CDR3 bases are TGTGCCAGCAGAACACAGTATGGGGCGAGTTCACCCCTCCACTTT.

V gene TRBV4-3 combines with J gene TRBJ1-1, with 11 bases lining up with TRBD1. V lost 6 bases to trimming and J lost 5 bases; unmatched junction nucleotides: 8. Germline assignment: CDR1 LGHNA and CDR2 YSLEER. The CDR3 has 15 residues. CDR3 region: CASSPGTGGRTEAFF. The DNA for the CDR3 is TGCGCCAGCAGTCCCGGGACAGGGGGAAGGACTGAAGCTTTCTTT.

CDR3 DNA: TGCGCCAGCAGCCAAGTTGTCGGTATGAAACTGTTTTTT. As protein: CASSQVVGMKLFF. The chain links TRBV4-3 to TRBJ1-4; D gene uncertain. The CDR3 length is 13 residues. The V gene's germline CDR1 is LGHNA and CDR2 YSLEER. V lost 1 base and J 11 bases, leaving 11 bases between the germline ends.

The chain recombines TRBV7-3 with TRBJ2-3, with 7 bases aligning to TRBD2. Germline V gene lookup returns CDR1 SGHTA and CDR2 FQGTGA. The CDR3 extends over 15 amino acids. V shed 4 bases and J 2 bases; nucleotides not matched to a gene: 6. This chain's CDR3 is CASSYQAGYTDTQYF. CDR3 bases: TGTGCCAGCAGCTACCAAGCGGGATACACAGATACGCAGTATTTT.